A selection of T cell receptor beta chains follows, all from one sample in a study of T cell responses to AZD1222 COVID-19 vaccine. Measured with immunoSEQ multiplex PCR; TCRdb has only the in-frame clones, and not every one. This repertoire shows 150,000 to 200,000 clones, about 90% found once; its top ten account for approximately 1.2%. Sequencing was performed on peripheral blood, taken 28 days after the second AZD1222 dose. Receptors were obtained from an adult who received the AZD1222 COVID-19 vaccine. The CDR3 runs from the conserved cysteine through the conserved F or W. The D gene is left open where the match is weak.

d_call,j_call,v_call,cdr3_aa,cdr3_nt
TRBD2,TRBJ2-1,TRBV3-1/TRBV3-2,CASSQDSGGYSYNEQFF,TGTGCCAGCAGCCAAGACTCGGGGGGATACTCCTACAATGAGCAGTTCTTC
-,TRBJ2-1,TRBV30,CAWRAQGHEQFF,TGTGCCTGGAGGGCACAGGGCCATGAGCAGTTCTTC
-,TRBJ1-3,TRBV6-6,CASLWGGDSGNTIYF,TGTGCCAGCCTCTGGGGGGGGGACTCTGGAAACACCATATATTTT
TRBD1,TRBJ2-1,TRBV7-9,CASSSQFGTGEQFF,TGTGCCAGCAGCTCCCAATTCGGGACAGGGGAGCAGTTCTTC
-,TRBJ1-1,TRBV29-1,CSVEDTNSGEGGTEAFF,TGCAGCGTTGAAGATACTAATTCAGGTGAGGGTGGCACTGAAGCTTTCTTT
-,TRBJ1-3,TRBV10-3,CAISGVLPGNTIYF,TGTGCCATCAGTGGAGTGTTACCTGGAAACACCATATATTTT
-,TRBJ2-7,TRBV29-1,CSVDDLEGGYEQYF,TGCAGCGTTGACGATTTGGAGGGAGGCTACGAGCAGTACTTC
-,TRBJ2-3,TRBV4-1,CASSQEGDTDTQYF,TGCGCCAGCAGCCAAGAAGGGGACACAGATACGCAGTATTTT
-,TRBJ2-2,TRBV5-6,CANFWVTGELFF,TGTGCCAATTTTTGGGTCACCGGGGAGCTGTTTTTT
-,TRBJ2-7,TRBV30,CAWSFGIGVSYEQYF,TGTGCCTGGAGCTTCGGTATCGGGGTTTCCTACGAGCAGTACTTC